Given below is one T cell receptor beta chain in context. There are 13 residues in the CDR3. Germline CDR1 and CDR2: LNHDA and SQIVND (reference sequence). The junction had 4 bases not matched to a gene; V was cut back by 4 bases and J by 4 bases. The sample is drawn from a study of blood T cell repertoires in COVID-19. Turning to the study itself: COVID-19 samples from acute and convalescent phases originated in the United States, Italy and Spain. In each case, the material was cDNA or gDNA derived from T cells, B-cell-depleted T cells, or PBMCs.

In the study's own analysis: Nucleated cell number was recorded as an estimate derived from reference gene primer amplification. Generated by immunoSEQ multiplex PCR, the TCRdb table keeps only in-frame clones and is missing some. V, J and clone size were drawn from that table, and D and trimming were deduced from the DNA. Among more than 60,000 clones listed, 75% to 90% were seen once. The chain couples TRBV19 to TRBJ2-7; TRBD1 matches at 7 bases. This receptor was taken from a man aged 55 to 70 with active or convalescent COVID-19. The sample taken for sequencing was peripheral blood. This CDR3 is CASSNDRVYEQYF. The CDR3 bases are TGTGCCAGTAGTAATGACAGGGTATACGAGCAGTACTTC.